This entry describes one T cell receptor beta chain. Its matching antigen is unknown. Both 60 Vbeta primers and 13 Jbeta primers went into the PCR. Generated by immunoSEQ multiplex PCR, the TCRdb table keeps only in-frame clones and is missing some. The sample gives approximately 160,000 clones, more than 80% of which show up once; 0.7% to 0.95% is in the top ten. With 4 bases clipped from V and 1 base from J, the junction kept 5 bases outside the gene matches. The germline V gene encodes CDR1 SGHNT and CDR2 YYREEE (reference sequence). The CDR3 totals 15 residues. The source of the sample is a study of cytomegalovirus exposure and HLA in healthy donors. On the study more broadly: As released early, the data held about 85 million unique TCRs from HLA-typed donors. Study-level results: Later analysis showed TCR association rates varying by HLA locus, highest for DRB1 and lowest for HLA-C. What a later analysis showed was that several of the most significant clusters appeared linked to common viral pathogens. The analysis excluded some indistinguishable V segments, including TRBV6-2 and TRBV6-3.

V and J are TRBV5-4 and TRBJ2-7; 10 bases are shared with TRBD1. Sequenced material: PBMCs. This TCR came from a young woman in good health and CMV-seronegative. The CDR3 DNA reads TGTGCCAGCAGCCGGAGGACAGGGGGGTCCTACGAGCAGTACTTC. Encoded protein: CASSRRTGGSYEQYF.